Below are 31 T cell receptor beta chains sequenced from a single sample in a study of blood T cell repertoires in COVID-19. The data were produced by immunoSEQ multiplex PCR, yet TCRdb's version contains in-frame clones alone and is incomplete. The sample holds some 120,000 clones; 90% to 95% are singletons and the top ten take around 2%. The sequenced sample consisted of peripheral blood. Receptors originate from a man aged 45-65 years with COVID-19, enrolled during active disease.

V is TRBV5-5 and J is TRBJ2-5, with D possibly TRBD2 on 5 matching bases. This CDR3 has 12 residues. The ends were cut back, 10 bases at V and 2 bases at J, with 12 bases in the middle. Germline values: CDR1 SGHKS, CDR2 YYEKEE (reference sequence). The CDR3 loop is CASSGKQETQYF. CDR3 sequence (DNA): TGTGCCTCCTCCGGGAAACAAGAGACCCAGTACTTC.

The chain uses TRBV12-2 and TRBJ2-4; the table's D call, TRBD2, was not checked against the DNA. TRBV12-2 is tagged as a pseudogene. This CDR3 spans 16 amino acids. This CDR3 is CASRFHDRRREAIQYF. The CDR3 bases are TGTGCAAGTCGCTTCCATGATCGGAGGAGGGAGGCCATTCAGTACTTC.

This clone was seen a single time. J is TRBJ1-2 and V is TRBV3-1 (or the pseudogene TRBV3-2), with a weak D call TRBD1 (6 bases). In germline, CDR1 is LGHDT, CDR2 YNNKEL (reference sequence). V dropped 1 base and J dropped 6 bases, with 12 bases sitting between them. The CDR3 consists of 14 residues. CDR3 bases: TGTGCCAGCAGCCAAGTTAGCCAGGGGCATGGCTACACCTTC. It is translated as CASSQVSQGHGYTF.

This clone was detected only once. The rearrangement uses TRBV10-3 and TRBJ1-5; TRBD1 matches 10 bases. Per germline, CDR1 ENHRY and CDR2 SYGVKD. CDR3 length: 13 amino acids. The junction had 3 bases not matched to a gene; V was cut back by 6 bases and J by 7 bases. The CDR3 region is CAISPGQGQPQHF. The CDR3 region has the DNA TGTGCCATCAGCCCGGGACAGGGGCAGCCCCAGCATTTT.

The chain combines TRBV18 with TRBJ2-1; 9 nucleotides line up with TRBD2. In germline, CDR1 is KGHSH, CDR2 LQKENI. The CDR3 length is 15 residues. With V trimmed by 2 bases and J by 3 bases, 2 bases remained unmatched. The CDR3 protein is CASSPWREGYNEQFF. CDR3 nucleotide sequence: TGTGCCAGCTCACCATGGCGGGAGGGCTACAATGAGCAGTTCTTC.

The chain uses TRBV10-3 and TRBJ2-5, with 11 bases fitting TRBD1. Germline V CDR1 and CDR2: ENHRY, SYGVKD. The length of the CDR3 is 17 residues. V lost 1 base and J lost 4; bases outside the gene matches: 8. The CDR3 coding sequence is TGTGCCATCAGTGAGTACTCCGGGACAGGGGGAGGAGAGACCCAGTACTTC. Its protein product is CAISEYSGTGGGETQYF.

The rearrangement links TRBV21-1 to TRBJ2-3; the table's TRBD2 call for D was not verified on the DNA. TRBV21-1 is designated a pseudogene. The CDR3 length is 16 residues. CDR3 loop: CASSRRLAELTDTQYF. For the CDR3, the DNA is TGTGCCAGCAGCAGACGACTAGCGGAGCTGACAGATACGCAGTATTTT.

The chain couples TRBV9 to TRBJ2-2, with 7 nucleotides matching TRBD1. The V gene end was trimmed by 3 bases and the J gene end by 1 base; junction bases not matched to a gene: 3. The CDR3 runs 15 residues. The germline gives CDR1 SGDLS, CDR2 YYNGEE. The CDR3 DNA follows: TGTGCCAGCAGCGCAAGGACAGGGAACACCGGGGAGCTGTTTTTT. This translates into CASSARTGNTGELFF.

The chain recombines TRBV5-4 with TRBJ2-3, with D unresolved. Per germline, CDR1 SGHNT and CDR2 YYREEE (reference sequence). This CDR3 is built from 12 residues. The ends were cut back, 4 bases at V and 5 bases at J, with 8 bases in the middle. The CDR3 nucleotides read TGTGCCAGCAGCCGGTTTAGAGATACGCAGTATTTT. The encoded protein is CASSRFRDTQYF.

This chain connects TRBV18 to TRBJ1-1; D gene unclear. The V and J ends lost 3 bases and 3 bases respectively, with 8 bases between them. This CDR3 spans 13 amino acids. The germline V gene encodes CDR1 KGHSH and CDR2 LQKENI. The CDR3 loop is CASSPTSDTEAFF. The CDR3 nucleotides read TGTGCCAGCTCACCCACTAGCGACACTGAAGCTTTCTTT.

The CDR3, as DNA: TGTGCCAGCAGCCCCGGACTAGTCGCAGATACGCAGTATTTT. This translates into CASSPGLVADTQYF. V usage is TRBV7-3 and J usage is TRBJ2-3, with 7 bases aligning to TRBD2. After removal of 5 bases from V and 4 bases from J, the junction contained 6 bases not matched to a gene. CDR3 size: 14 residues. In germline, CDR1 is SGHTA, CDR2 FQGTGA.

In its sample, this clone was seen once. The gene calls are TRBV11-3 and TRBJ2-3; possible D gene TRBD2, 6 bases. This CDR3 region has 14 residues. Germline CDR1 is SGHNT and CDR2 is YENEEA. The V gene lost 6 bases and the J gene lost 2 bases, with 12 bases spanning the gap. The CDR3 sequence is CASSRGGATDTQYF. CDR3 DNA: TGTGCCAGCAGTCGGGGCGGGGCCACAGATACGCAGTATTTT.

The chain carries TRBV5-6 and TRBJ2-5; TRBD2 is a possible D gene (7 bases). V was clipped by 5 bases and J by 5 bases, with 16 bases between them. There are 14 residues in the CDR3. Germline V gene lookup returns CDR1 SGHDT and CDR2 YYEEEE. The CDR3 protein is CASSRGAGAETQYF. The DNA for the CDR3 is TGTGCCAGCAGTCGGGGGGCCGGGGCCGAGACCCAGTACTTC.

This chain joins TRBV10-3 and TRBJ2-7; D is perhaps TRBD1 (6 bases). In germline, CDR1 is ENHRY, CDR2 SYGVKD. The V end was cut by 2 bases, the J end by 5 bases, with 22 bases between. The CDR3 covers 17 residues. CDR3 protein: CAISEPELGSGGDEQYF. The CDR3 bases are TGTGCCATCAGTGAGCCCGAGTTGGGATCTGGGGGCGACGAGCAGTACTTC.

The V call is TRBV18, the J call TRBJ2-1; TRBD2 aligns across 13 bases. Germline CDR1 is KGHSH and CDR2 is LQKENI. CDR3 size: 15 residues. Germline trimming cut 6 bases from V and 8 bases from J; bases unmatched to any gene: 7. The CDR3 DNA is TGTGCCAGCTCGCGGACTAGCGGGAGCTCTTATGAGCAGTTCTTC. Translation: CASSRTSGSSYEQFF.

The V call is TRBV5-1, the J call TRBJ1-1, with 11 bases lining up with TRBD1. The CDR3 contains 16 residues. Germline assignment: CDR1 SGHRS and CDR2 YFSETQ. J was trimmed by 3 bases and V by 4 bases; bases with no gene match: 8. CDR3 in amino acids: CASSIGQGAGYTEAFF. CDR3 DNA sequence: TGCGCCAGCAGCATCGGACAGGGGGCGGGTTACACTGAAGCTTTCTTT.

The J gene is TRBJ1-1, the V gene TRBV9; D ambiguous. Per germline, CDR1 SGDLS and CDR2 YYNGEE. Trimming took off 4 bases at V and 4 bases at J, with 11 bases between the two ends. The CDR3 is 13 amino acids. The CDR3 region has the DNA TGTGCCAGCAGCCCAAGAGCAGGCACTGAAGCTTTCTTT. As protein: CASSPRAGTEAFF.

Worth noting for this clone: Compared with germline, one end of the junction differs, possibly owing to a read error. The chain employs TRBV18 and TRBJ2-5; D may be TRBD1 (7 bases). CDR1 is KGHSH, CDR2 LQKENI, per germline. This CDR3 region has 13 residues. CDR3 protein: CASSPQGRETQYF. The DNA for the CDR3 is TGTGCCAGCTCTCCACAGGGGAGGGAGACCCAGTACTTC. Looking up the rest from reference TRBV18 and TRBJ2-5 gives the full variable domain: NAGVMQNPRHLVRRRGQEARLRCSPMKGHSHVYWYRQLPEEGLKFMVYLQKENIIDESGMPKERFSAEFPKEGPSILRIQQVVRGDSAAYFCASSPQGRETQYFGPGTRLLVL.

The chain recombines TRBV6-5 with TRBJ2-1; 7 nucleotides align to TRBD2. After removal of 6 bases from V and 5 bases from J, the junction contained 7 bases not matched to a gene. This CDR3 region has 14 residues. Germline CDR1 and CDR2: MNHEY and SVGAGI. CDR3 sequence reads: CASSRAGMHNEQFF. The CDR3, as DNA: TGTGCCAGCAGCCGAGCGGGAATGCACAATGAGCAGTTCTTC.

The chain uses TRBV6-5 and TRBJ2-7; 7 positions agree with TRBD1. The length of the CDR3 is 15 residues. The junction had 10 bases not matched to a gene; V was cut back by 6 bases and J by 2 bases. Germline CDR1 reads MNHEY; CDR2 reads SVGAGI. CDR3 nucleotides: TGTGCCAGCAGCGCCGTAGCCGGGACAGCCTACGAGCAGTACTTC. It yields the protein CASSAVAGTAYEQYF.

This sequence joins TRBV7-9 and TRBJ2-7, with TRBD1 matching over 8 bases. J was trimmed by 4 bases and V by 2 bases; bases with no gene match: 7. In germline, CDR1 is SEHNR, CDR2 FQNEAQ (reference sequence). The CDR3 is 15 residues long. CDR3 nucleotides: TGTGCCAGCAGCTTACTCGGACAGGGCTTATACGAGCAGTACTTC. Translated, it gives CASSLLGQGLYEQYF.

The chain couples TRBV5-5 to TRBJ1-2, with D uncertain. Germline lookup yields CDR1 SGHKS and CDR2 YYEKEE (reference sequence). V dropped 1 base and J dropped 3 bases, with 13 bases sitting between them. The CDR3 sequence is 15 residues long. The CDR3 sequence is CASSLRERAYYGYTF. The CDR3 nucleotides read TGTGCCAGCAGCTTGCGGGAGAGGGCTTACTATGGCTACACCTTC.

The chain links TRBV6-6 to TRBJ2-5, with TRBD2 matching over 7 bases. Germline CDR1 MNHNY, CDR2 SVGAGI (reference sequence). The CDR3 totals 16 residues. Losses at the gene ends were 7 bases for V and 4 bases for J; bases not matched to a gene: 15. The CDR3 reads CASTNTGTPGGETQYF. CDR3 nucleotide sequence: TGTGCCAGCACCAATACCGGGACCCCGGGGGGAGAGACCCAGTACTTC.

The rearrangement uses TRBV5-8 and TRBJ2-5; the match to TRBD1 covers 11 bases. Looked up from germline, CDR1 is SGHTS and CDR2 is YDEGEE. The CDR3 runs 16 residues. V lost 0 bases, J lost 3 bases, and 4 bases stayed unmatched. The CDR3 DNA reads TGTGCCAGCAGCTTGGCCGGGACAGGGGGTAAAGAGACCCAGTACTTC. Protein sequence: CASSLAGTGGKETQYF.

The chain uses TRBV28 and TRBJ2-5, with TRBD1 as a possible D gene (5 bases). The V and J ends lost 6 bases and 2 bases respectively, with 13 bases between them. Germline V gene lookup returns CDR1 MDHEN and CDR2 SYDVKM. This CDR3 has 14 residues. The CDR3 region has the DNA TGTGCCAGCAGCATACATCGACAGCAAGAGACCCAGTACTTC. This codes for CASSIHRQQETQYF.

CDR3 nucleotides: TGTGCCAGCAGCCTCGGGACTAGCGGGAGGGCCGCCGAGCAGTACTTC. This translates into CASSLGTSGRAAEQYF. V usage is TRBV4-2 and J usage is TRBJ2-7; 16 nucleotides agree with TRBD2. CDR1 and CDR2 (germline): LGHNA, YNFKEQ. The CDR3 is made up of 16 amino acids. Unmatched junction bases numbered 6, after V lost 4 bases and J lost 6 bases.

The chain joins TRBV25-1 to TRBJ2-1; D is possibly TRBD1 (5 bases). CDR1 MGHDK and CDR2 SYGVNS come from the germline V gene. The CDR3 is made up of 15 amino acids. Trimming left V 3 bases short and J 0 bases short, with 9 bases between. CDR3 in amino acids: CASSDGHSSYNEQFF. The CDR3 nucleotides are TGTGCCAGCAGTGACGGACACAGCTCCTACAATGAGCAGTTCTTC. The full variable domain, rest sourced from reference TRBV25-1 and TRBJ2-1, is EADIYQTPRYLVIGTGKKITLECSQTMGHDKMYWYQQDPGMELHLIHYSYGVNSTEKGDLSSESTVSRIRTEHFPLTLESARPSHTSQYLCASSDGHSSYNEQFFGPGTRLTVL.

The chain is built from TRBV11-2 and TRBJ2-1; 7 bases are shared with TRBD2. The CDR3 loop spans 11 amino acids. Germline loops: CDR1 SGHAT, CDR2 FQNNGV. The V segment lost 5 bases and the J segment 14 bases; nucleotides outside the gene matches: 6. The CDR3 is CASSQGLVKFF. The CDR3, as DNA: TGTGCCAGCAGCCAAGGACTAGTTAAGTTCTTC.

This clone occurred once. The chain couples TRBV4-1 to TRBJ2-4; D might be TRBD2 (6 bases). CDR3 length: 18 amino acids. Germline CDR1 and CDR2: MGHRA and YSYEKL. The V end lost 0 bases, the J end lost 1 base, and 16 bases lay between the germline ends. The DNA for the CDR3 is TGCGCCAGCAGCCAAGATCAGGCCGGACTATTTGCCAAAAACATTCAGTACTTC. Its protein is CASSQDQAGLFAKNIQYF.

The J gene is TRBJ1-1, the V gene TRBV27; D is possibly TRBD1 (6 bases). CDR3 length equals 18 residues. Per the germline V gene, CDR1 is MNHEY and CDR2 is SMNVEV (reference sequence). V lost 2 bases and J 1 base, leaving 20 bases between the germline ends. For the CDR3, the DNA is TGTGCCAGCAGTTTAGGAGGACAGCTTAACAGGAAGAACACTGAAGCTTTCTTT. Translation gives CASSLGGQLNRKNTEAFF.

The chain carries TRBV5-1 and TRBJ2-3; D unclear. This CDR3 is built from 14 residues. Germline V gives CDR1 SGHRS, CDR2 YFSETQ. V was trimmed by 0 bases and J by 0 bases, leaving 5 bases between them. The CDR3 protein is CASSLVESTDTQYF. CDR3 nucleotide sequence: TGCGCCAGCAGCTTGGTCGAGAGCACAGATACGCAGTATTTT. Drawing the rest from reference TRBV5-1 and TRBJ2-3, the complete variable domain is KAGVTQTPRYLIKTRGQQVTLSCSPISGHRSVSWYQQTPGQGLQFLFEYFSETQRNKGNFPGRFSGRQFSNSRSEMNVSTLELGDSALYLCASSLVESTDTQYFGPGTRLTVL.